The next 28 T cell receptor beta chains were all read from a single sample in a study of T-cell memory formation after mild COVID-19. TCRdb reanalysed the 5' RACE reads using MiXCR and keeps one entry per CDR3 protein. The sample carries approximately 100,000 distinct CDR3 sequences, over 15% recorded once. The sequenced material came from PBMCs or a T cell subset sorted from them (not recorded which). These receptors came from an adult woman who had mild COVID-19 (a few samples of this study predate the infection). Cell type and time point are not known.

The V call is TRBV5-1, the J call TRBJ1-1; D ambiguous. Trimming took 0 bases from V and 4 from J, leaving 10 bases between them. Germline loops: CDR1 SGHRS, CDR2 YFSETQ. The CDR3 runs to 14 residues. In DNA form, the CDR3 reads TGCGCCAGCAGCTTGGAGTCGACCTCCACTGAAGCTTTCTTT. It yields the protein CASSLESTSTEAFF.

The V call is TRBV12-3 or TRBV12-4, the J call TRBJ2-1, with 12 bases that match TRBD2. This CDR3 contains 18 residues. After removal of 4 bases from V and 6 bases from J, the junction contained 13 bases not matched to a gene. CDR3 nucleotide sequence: TGTGCCAGCAGTTCCATAGGTCGGACTAGCGGGACCCTCAATGAGCAGTTCTTC. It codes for CASSSIGRTSGTLNEQFF.

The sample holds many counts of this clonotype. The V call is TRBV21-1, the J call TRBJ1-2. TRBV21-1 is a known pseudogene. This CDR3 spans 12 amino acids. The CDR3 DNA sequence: TGTGCCAGCAGCAAAGGGCTAGATGGCTACACCTTC. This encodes CASSKGLDGYTF.

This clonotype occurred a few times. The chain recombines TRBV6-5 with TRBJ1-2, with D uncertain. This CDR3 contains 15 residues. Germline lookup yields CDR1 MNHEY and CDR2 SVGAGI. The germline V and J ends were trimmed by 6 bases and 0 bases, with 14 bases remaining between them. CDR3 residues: CASSITTMANYGYTF. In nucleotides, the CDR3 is TGTGCCAGCAGCATAACTACGATGGCTAACTATGGCTACACCTTC.

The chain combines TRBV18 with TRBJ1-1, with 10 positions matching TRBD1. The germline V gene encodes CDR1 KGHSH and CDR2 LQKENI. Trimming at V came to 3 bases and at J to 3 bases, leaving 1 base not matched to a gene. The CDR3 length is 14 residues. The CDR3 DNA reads TGTGCCAGCTCACCGGGACAGGGGTACACTGAAGCTTTCTTT. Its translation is CASSPGQGYTEAFF.

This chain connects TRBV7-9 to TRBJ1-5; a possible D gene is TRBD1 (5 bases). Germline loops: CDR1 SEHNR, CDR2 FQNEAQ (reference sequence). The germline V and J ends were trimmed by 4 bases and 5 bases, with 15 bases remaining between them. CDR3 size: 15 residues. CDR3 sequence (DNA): TGTGCCAGCAGCTCCGGCGGCAGGGTCGATCAGCCCCAGCATTTT. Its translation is CASSSGGRVDQPQHF.

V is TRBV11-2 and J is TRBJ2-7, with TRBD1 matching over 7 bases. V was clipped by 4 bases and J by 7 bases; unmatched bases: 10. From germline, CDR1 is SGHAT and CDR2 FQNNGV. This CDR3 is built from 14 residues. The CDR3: CASSSILAQGEQYF. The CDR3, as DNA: TGTGCCAGCAGCTCAATCCTCGCACAGGGGGAGCAGTACTTC. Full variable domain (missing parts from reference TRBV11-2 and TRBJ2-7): EAGVAQSPRYKIIEKRQSVAFWCNPISGHATLYWYQQILGQGPKLLIQFQNNGVVDDSQLPKDRFSAERLKGVDSTLKIQPAKLEDSAVYLCASSSILAQGEQYFGPGTRLTVT.

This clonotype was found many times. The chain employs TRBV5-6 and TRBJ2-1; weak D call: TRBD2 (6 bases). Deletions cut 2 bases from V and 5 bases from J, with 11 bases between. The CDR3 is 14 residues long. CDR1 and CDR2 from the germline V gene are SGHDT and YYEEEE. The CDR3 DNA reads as TGTGCCAGCAGCTTCTTGGCTAGCGACAATGAGCAGTTCTTC. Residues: CASSFLASDNEQFF.

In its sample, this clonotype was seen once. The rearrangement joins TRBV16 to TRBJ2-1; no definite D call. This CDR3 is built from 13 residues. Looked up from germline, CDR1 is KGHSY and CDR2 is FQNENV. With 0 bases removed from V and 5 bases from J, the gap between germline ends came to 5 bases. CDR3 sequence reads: CASSQSTHNEQFF. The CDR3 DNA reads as TGTGCCAGCAGCCAATCGACCCACAATGAGCAGTTCTTC.

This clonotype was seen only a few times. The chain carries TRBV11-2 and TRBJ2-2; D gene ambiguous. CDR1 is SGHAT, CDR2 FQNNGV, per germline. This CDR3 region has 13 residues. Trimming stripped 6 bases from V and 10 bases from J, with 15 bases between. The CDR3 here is CASSHSLVVELFF. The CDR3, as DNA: TGTGCCAGCAGTCATTCCCTAGTGGTGGAGCTGTTTTTT.

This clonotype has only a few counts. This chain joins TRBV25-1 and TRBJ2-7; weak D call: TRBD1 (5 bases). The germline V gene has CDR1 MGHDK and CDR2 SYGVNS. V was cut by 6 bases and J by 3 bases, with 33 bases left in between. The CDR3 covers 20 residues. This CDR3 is CASSQTTPEWPGKNGYEQYF. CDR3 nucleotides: TGTGCCAGCAGCCAAACAACTCCGGAGTGGCCAGGGAAGAATGGCTACGAGCAGTACTTC.

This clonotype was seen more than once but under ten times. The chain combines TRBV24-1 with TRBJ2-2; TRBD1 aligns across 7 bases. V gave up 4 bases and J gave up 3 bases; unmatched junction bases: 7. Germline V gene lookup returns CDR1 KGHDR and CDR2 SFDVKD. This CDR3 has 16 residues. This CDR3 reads CATSDLGQDYTGELFF. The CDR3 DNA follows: TGTGCCACCAGTGACCTCGGACAGGACTACACCGGGGAGCTGTTTTTT.

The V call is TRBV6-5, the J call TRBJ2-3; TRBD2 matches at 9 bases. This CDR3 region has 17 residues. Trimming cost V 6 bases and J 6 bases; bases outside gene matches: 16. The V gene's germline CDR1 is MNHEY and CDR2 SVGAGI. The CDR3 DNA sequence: TGTGCCAGCAGGGGAAGGGCCCGGCGGGAGGGCAGGGATACGCAGTATTTT. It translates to CASRGRARREGRDTQYF.

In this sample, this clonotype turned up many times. The CDR3 loop reads CSGGTDTQYF. The CDR3 nucleotides are TGCAGCGGGGGCACAGATACGCAGTATTTT. The chain uses TRBV29-1 and TRBJ2-3; D unclear. The germline V and J ends were trimmed by 7 bases and 1 base, with 3 bases remaining between them. The CDR3 totals 10 residues. The germline gives CDR1 SQVTM, CDR2 ANQGSEA.

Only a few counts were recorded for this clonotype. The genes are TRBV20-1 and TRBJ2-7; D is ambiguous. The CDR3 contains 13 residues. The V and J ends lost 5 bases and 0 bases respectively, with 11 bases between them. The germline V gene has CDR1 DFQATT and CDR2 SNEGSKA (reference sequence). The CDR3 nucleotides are TGCAGTGCTGGGGTACTCAGCTCCTACGAGCAGTACTTC. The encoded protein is CSAGVLSSYEQYF.

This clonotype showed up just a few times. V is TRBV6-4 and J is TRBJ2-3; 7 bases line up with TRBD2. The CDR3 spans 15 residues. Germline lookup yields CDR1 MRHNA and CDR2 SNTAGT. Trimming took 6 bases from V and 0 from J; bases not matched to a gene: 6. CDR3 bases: TGTGCCAGCAGCTCTAGCGGAGGGAGCACAGATACGCAGTATTTT. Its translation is CASSSSGGSTDTQYF.

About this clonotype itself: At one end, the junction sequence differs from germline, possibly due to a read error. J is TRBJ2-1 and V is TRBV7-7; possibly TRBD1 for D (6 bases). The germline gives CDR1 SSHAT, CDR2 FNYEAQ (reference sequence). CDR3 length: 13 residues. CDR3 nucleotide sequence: TGTGCTAGCAGCTTACTCCAGGGGCGGGAGCAGTTCTTC. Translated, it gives CASSLLQGREQFF.

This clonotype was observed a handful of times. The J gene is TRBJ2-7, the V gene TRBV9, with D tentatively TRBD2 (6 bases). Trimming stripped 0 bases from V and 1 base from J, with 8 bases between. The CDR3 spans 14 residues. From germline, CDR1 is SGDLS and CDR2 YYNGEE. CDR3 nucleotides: TGTGCCAGCAGCGTAGGGGGGGAATCCTACGAGCAGTACTTC. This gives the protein CASSVGGESYEQYF.

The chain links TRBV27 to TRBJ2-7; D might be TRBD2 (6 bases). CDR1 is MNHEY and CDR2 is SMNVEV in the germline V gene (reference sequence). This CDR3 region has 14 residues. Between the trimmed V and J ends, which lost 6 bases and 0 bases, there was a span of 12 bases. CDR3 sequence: CASRLSGYSYEQYF. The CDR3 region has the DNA TGTGCCAGCAGACTTAGCGGATACTCCTACGAGCAGTACTTC.

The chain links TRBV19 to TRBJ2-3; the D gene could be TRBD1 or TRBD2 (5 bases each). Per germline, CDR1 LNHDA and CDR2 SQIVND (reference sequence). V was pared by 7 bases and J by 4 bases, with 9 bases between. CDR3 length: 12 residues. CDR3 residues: CASIGGPDTQYF. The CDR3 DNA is TGTGCCAGTATTGGGGGACCAGATACGCAGTATTTT.

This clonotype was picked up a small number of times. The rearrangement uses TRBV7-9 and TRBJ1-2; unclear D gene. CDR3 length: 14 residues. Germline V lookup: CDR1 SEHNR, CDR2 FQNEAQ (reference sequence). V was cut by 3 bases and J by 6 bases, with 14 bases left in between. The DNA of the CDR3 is TGTGCCAGCAGCTTTGACCCAGTACTGGATGGCTACACCTTC. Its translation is CASSFDPVLDGYTF.

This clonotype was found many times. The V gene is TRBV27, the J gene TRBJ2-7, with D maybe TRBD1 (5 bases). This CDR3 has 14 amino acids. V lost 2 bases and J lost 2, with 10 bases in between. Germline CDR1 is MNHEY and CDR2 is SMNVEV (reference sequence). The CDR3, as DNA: TGTGCCAGCAGTTTACAGGGATCCGCCTACGAGCAGTACTTC. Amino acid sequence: CASSLQGSAYEQYF.

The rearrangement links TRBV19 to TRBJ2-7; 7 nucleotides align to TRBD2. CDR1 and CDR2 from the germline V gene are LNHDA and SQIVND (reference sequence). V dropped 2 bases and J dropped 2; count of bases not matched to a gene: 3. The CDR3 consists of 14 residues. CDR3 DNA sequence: TGTGCCAGTAGTATATGGGGGAGGGCCTACGAGCAGTACTTC. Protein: CASSIWGRAYEQYF.

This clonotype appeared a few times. The CDR3 loop is CSAREPGTGDEQYF. Written as DNA, the CDR3 is TGCAGTGCTAGAGAACCCGGGACAGGCGACGAGCAGTACTTC. This rearrangement joins TRBV20-1 to TRBJ2-7; TRBD1 aligns across 8 bases. The V gene end was trimmed by 0 bases and the J gene end by 5 bases; junction bases not matched to a gene: 6. The CDR3 sequence is 14 residues long. Germline values: CDR1 DFQATT, CDR2 SNEGSKA (reference sequence).

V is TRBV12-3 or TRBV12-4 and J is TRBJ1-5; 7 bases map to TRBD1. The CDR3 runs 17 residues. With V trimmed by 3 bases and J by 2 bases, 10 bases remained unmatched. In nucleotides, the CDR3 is TGTGCCAGCAGTTTCGCATTAACCGGACAGGGCAATCAGCCCCAGCATTTT. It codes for CASSFALTGQGNQPQHF.

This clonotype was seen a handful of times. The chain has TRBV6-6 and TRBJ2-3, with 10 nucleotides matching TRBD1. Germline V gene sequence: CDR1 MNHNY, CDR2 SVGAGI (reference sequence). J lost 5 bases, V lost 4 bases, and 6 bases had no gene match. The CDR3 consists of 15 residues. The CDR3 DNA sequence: TGTGCCAGCAGTTGGGACAGGGGCCAGGGAGATACGCAGTATTTT. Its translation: CASSWDRGQGDTQYF.

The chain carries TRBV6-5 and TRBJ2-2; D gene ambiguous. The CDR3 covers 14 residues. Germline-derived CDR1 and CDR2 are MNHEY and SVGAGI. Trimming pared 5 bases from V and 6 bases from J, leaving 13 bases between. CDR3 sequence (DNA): TGTGCCAGCAGTGCCCCGGGTCCATCCGGGGAGCTGTTTTTT. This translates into CASSAPGPSGELFF.

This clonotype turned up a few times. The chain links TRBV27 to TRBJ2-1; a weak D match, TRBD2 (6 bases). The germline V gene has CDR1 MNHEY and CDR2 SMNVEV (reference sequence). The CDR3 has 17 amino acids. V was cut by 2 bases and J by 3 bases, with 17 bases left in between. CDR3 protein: CASSLTLASIFYNEQFF. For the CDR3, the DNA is TGTGCCAGCAGTTTAACCCTAGCGTCGATCTTCTACAATGAGCAGTTCTTC.